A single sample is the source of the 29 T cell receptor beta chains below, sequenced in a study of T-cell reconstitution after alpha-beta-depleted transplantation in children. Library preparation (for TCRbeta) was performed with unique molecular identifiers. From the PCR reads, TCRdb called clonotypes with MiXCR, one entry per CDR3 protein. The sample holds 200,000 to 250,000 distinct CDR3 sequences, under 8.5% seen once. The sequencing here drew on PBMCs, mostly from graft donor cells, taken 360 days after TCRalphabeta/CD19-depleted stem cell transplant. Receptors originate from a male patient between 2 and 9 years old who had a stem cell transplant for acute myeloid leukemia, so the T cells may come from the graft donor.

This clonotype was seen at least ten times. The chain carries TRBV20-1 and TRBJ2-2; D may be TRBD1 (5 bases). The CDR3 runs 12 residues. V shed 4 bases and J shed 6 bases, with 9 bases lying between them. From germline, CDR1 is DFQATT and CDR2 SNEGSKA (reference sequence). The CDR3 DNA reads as TGCAGTGCTACCCAGGGATCCGGGGAGCTGTTTTTT. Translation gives CSATQGSGELFF.

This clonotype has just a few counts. The CDR3 sequence is CASSLFVQGGGYTEAFF. The CDR3 coding sequence is TGTGCCAGCAGTTTATTTGTACAGGGAGGAGGGTATACTGAAGCTTTCTTT. The genes are TRBV27 and TRBJ1-1; D is perhaps TRBD1 (6 bases). V lost 1 base and J 5 bases, leaving 20 bases between the germline ends. CDR1 and CDR2 (germline): MNHEY, SMNVEV (reference sequence). CDR3 length equals 17 residues.

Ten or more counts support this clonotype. The CDR3 DNA sequence: TGCAGTGCTGTCGACGAGTACGAGCAGTACTTC. This encodes CSAVDEYEQYF. The J gene is TRBJ2-7, the V gene TRBV20-1; D is unresolved. Trimming cost V 5 bases and J 4 bases, with 9 bases left between them. Germline V gives CDR1 DFQATT, CDR2 SNEGSKA (reference sequence). This CDR3 spans 11 amino acids.

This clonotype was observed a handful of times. The CDR3 here is CSATTSGIISSGELFF. For the CDR3, the DNA is TGCAGTGCAACTACTAGCGGGATTATTAGCTCCGGGGAGCTGTTTTTT. This chain connects TRBV20-1 to TRBJ2-2; 10 bases align to TRBD2. CDR1 is DFQATT and CDR2 is SNEGSKA in the germline V gene (reference sequence). The V segment lost 6 bases and the J segment 6 bases; nucleotides outside the gene matches: 13. The CDR3 sequence is 16 residues long.

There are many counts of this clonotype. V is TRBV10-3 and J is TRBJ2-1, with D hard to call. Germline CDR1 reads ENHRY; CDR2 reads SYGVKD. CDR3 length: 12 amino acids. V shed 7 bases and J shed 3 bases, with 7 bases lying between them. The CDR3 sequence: CAIMSHYNEQFF. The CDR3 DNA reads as TGTGCCATCATGTCCCACTACAATGAGCAGTTCTTC.

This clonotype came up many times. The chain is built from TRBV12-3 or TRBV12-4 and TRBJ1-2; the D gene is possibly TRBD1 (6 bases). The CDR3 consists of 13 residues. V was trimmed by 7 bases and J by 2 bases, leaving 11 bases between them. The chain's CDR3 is CASTNDRNYGYTF. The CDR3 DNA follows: TGTGCCAGCACCAATGACAGGAACTATGGCTACACCTTC.

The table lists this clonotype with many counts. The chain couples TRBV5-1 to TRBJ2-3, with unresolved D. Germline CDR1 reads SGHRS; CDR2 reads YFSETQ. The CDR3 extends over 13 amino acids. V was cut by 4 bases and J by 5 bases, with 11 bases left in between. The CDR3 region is CASSPRAGDTQYF. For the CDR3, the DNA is TGCGCCAGCAGCCCCCGAGCAGGAGATACGCAGTATTTT.

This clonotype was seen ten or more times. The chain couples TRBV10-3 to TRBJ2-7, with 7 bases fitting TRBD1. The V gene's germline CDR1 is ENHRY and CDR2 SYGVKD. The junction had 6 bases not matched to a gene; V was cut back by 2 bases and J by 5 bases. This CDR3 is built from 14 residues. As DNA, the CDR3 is TGTGCCATCAGTGAGACCCGGACAGGCGACGAGCAGTACTTC. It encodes CAISETRTGDEQYF.

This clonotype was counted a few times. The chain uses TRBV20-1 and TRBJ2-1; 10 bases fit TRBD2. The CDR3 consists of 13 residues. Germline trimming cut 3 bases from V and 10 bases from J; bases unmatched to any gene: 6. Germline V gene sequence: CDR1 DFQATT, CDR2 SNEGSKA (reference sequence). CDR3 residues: CSASSGTSAEQFF. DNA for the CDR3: TGCAGTGCTAGTTCCGGGACTAGCGCCGAGCAGTTCTTC.

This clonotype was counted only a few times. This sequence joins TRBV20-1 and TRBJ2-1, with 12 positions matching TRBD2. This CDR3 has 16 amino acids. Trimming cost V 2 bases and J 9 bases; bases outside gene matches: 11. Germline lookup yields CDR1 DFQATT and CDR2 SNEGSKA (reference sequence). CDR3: CSARSALAGGLSEQFF. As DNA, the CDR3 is TGCAGTGCTAGATCGGCCCTAGCGGGGGGGCTTAGTGAGCAGTTCTTC.

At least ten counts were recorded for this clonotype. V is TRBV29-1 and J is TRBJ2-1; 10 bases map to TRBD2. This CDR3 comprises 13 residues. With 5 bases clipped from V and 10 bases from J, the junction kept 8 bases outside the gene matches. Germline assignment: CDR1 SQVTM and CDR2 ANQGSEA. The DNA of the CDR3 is TGCAGCGTTTCCGGGACTAGCGACCCGGAGCAGTTCTTC. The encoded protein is CSVSGTSDPEQFF.

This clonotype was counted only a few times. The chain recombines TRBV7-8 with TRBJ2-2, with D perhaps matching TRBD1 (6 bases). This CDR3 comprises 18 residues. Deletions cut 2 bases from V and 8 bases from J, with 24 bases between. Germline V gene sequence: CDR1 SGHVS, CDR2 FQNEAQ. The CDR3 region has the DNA TGTGCCAGCAGCTTAAAGCACAGGGAAGTCCCGAAGCCTGGGGAGCTGTTTTTT. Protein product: CASSLKHREVPKPGELFF.

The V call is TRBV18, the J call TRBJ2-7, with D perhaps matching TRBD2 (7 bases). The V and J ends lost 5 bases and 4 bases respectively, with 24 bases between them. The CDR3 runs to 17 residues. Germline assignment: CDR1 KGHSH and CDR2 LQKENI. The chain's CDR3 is CASSKRTGQRGQYEQYV. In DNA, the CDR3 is TGTGCCAGCTCAAAAAGGACCGGCCAGCGGGGACAATACGAGCAGTACGTC.

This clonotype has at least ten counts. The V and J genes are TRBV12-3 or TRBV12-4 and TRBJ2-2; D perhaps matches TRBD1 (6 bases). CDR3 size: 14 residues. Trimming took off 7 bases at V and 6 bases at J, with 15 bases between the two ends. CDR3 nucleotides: TGTGCCAGCACGATAACAGGGCCAGCCGGGGAGCTGTTTTTT. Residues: CASTITGPAGELFF.

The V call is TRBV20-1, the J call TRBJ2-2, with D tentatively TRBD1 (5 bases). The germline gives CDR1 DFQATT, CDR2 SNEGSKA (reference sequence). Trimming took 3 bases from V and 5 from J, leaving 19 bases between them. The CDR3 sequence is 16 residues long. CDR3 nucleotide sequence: TGCAGTGCTAGGAAGGCAGGGCGGACGCTGACCGGGGAGCTGTTTTTT. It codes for CSARKAGRTLTGELFF.

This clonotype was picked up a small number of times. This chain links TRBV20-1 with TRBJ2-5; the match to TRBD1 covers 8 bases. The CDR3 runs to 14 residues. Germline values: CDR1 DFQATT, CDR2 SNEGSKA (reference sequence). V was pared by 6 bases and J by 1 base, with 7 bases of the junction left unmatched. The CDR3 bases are TGCAGTGCAGGGGACGACAGGGGCCAAGAGACCCAGTACTTC. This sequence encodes CSAGDDRGQETQYF.

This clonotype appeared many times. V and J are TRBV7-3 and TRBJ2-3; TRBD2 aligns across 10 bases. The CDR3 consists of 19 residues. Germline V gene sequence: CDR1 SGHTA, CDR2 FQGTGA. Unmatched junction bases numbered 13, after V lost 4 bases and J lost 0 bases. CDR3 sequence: CASSSPGTSAPSSTDTQYF. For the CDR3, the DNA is TGTGCCAGCAGCTCCCCCGGGACTAGCGCCCCTTCTAGCACAGATACGCAGTATTTT.

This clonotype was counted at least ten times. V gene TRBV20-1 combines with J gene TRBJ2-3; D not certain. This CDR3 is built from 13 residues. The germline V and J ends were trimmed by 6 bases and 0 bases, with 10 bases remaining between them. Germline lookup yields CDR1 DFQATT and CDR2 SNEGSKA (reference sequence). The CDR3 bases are TGCAGTGCACTCCACACTAGCACAGATACGCAGTATTTT. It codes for CSALHTSTDTQYF.

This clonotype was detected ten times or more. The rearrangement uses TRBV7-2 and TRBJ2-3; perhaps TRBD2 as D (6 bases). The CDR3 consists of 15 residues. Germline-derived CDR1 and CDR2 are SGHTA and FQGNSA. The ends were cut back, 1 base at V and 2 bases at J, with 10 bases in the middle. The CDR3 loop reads CASSLDSGYTDTQYF. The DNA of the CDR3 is TGTGCCAGCAGCTTAGATAGCGGATACACAGATACGCAGTATTTT.

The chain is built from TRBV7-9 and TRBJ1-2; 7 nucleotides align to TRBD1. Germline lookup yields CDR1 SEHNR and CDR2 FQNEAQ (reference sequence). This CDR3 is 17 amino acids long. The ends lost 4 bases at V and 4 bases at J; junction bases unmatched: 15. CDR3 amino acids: CASSSGGGLGLVYGYTF. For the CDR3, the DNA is TGTGCCAGCAGCTCAGGGGGGGGTCTTGGCTTGGTCTATGGCTACACCTTC.

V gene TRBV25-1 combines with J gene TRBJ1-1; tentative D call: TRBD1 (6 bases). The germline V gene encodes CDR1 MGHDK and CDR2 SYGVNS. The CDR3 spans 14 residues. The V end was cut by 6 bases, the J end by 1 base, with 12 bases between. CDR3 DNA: TGTGCCAGCAGAGGACAGCCGCCGAACACTGAAGCTTTCTTT. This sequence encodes CASRGQPPNTEAFF.

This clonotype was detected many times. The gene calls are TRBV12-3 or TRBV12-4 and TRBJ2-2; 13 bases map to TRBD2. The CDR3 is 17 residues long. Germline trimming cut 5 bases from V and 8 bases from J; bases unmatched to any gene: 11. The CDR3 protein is CASSAKGLAGVSGELFF. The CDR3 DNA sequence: TGTGCCAGCAGTGCGAAAGGACTAGCGGGAGTTTCAGGGGAGCTGTTTTTT.

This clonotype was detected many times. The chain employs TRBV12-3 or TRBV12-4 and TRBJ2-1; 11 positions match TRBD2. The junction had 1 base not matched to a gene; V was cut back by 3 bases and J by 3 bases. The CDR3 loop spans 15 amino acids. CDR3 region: CASSLGLAVYNEQFF. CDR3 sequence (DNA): TGTGCCAGCAGTTTGGGACTAGCGGTCTACAATGAGCAGTTCTTC.

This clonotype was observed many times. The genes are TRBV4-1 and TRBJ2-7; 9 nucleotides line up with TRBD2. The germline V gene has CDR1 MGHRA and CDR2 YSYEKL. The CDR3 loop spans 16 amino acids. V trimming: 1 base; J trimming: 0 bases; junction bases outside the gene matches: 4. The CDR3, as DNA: TGCGCCAGCAGCCAAGGAAGCGGGGGGAGCTCCTACGAGCAGTACTTC. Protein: CASSQGSGGSSYEQYF.

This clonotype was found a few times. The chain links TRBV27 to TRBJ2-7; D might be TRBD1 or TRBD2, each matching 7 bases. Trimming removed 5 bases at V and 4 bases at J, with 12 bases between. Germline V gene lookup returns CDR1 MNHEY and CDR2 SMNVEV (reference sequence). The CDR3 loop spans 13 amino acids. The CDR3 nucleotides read TGTGCCAGCAGTGGGGGGGGACAGTACGAGCAGTACTTC. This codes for CASSGGGQYEQYF.

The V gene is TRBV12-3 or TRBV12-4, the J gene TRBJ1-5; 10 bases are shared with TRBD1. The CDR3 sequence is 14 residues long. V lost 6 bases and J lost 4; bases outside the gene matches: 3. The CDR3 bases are TGTGCCAGCAGGCCGGGACAGGGGAATCAGCCCCAGCATTTT. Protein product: CASRPGQGNQPQHF.

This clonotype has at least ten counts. This CDR3 reads CATSREMTNYGYTF. The CDR3 DNA reads TGTGCCACCAGCAGAGAAATGACTAACTATGGCTACACCTTC. The chain employs TRBV15 and TRBJ1-2; D is unresolved. The V gene lost 0 bases and the J gene lost 0 bases, with 5 bases spanning the gap. Looked up from germline, CDR1 is LNHNV and CDR2 is YYDKDF (reference sequence). This CDR3 is built from 14 residues. The full variable domain, in which reference TRBV15 and TRBJ1-2 provide the parts outside the CDR3, is DAMVIQNPRYQVTQFGKPVTLSCSQTLNHNVMYWYQQKSSQAPKLLFHYYDKDFNNEADTPDNFQSRRPNTSFCFLDIRSPGLGDTAMYLCATSREMTNYGYTFGSGTRLTVV.

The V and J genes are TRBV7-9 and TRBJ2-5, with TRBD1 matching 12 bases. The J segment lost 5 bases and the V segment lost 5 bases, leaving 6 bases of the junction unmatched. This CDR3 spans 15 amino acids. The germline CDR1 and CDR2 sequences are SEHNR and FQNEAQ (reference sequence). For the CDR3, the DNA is TGTGCCAGCAGCCCGGGGACAGGGGGCGCGGAGACCCAGTACTTC. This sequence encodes CASSPGTGGAETQYF.

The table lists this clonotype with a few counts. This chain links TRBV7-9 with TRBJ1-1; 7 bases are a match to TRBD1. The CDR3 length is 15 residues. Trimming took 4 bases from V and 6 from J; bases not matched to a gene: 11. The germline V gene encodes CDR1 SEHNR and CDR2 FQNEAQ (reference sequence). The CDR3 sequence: CASSWGTDSNPEAFF. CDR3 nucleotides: TGTGCCAGCAGCTGGGGGACAGACTCGAATCCTGAAGCTTTCTTT.